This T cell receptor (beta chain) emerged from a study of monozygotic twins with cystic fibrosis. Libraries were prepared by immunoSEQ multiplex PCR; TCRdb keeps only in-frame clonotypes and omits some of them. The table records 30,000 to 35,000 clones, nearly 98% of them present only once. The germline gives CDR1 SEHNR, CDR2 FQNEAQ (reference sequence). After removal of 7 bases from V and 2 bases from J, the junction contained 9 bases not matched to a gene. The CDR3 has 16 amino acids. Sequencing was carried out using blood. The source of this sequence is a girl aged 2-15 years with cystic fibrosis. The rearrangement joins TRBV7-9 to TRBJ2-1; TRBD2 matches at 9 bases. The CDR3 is CASIQGSGRPYNEQFF. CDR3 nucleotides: TGTGCCAGCATCCAGGGTAGCGGGAGACCCTACAATGAGCAGTTCTTC.